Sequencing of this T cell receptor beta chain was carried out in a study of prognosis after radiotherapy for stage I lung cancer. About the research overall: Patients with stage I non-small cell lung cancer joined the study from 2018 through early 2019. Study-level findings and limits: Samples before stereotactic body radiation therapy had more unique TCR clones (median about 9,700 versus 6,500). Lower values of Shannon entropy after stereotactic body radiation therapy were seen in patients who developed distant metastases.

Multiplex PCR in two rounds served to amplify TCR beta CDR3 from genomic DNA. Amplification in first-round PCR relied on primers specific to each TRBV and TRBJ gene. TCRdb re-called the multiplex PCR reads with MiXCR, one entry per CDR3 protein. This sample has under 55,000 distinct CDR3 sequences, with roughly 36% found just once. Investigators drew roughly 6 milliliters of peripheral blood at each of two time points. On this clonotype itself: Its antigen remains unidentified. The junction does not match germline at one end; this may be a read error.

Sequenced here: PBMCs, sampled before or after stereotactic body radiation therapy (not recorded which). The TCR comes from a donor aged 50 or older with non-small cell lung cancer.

The CDR3 loop reads CASSLASGGAGSHLQF. DNA of the CDR3: TGTGCCAGCAGCTTAGCCTCAGGAGGCGCCGGCTCACACCTCCAATTT. V gene TRBV7-2 combines with J gene TRBJ1-6; D is undetermined. Per germline, CDR1 SGHTA and CDR2 FQGNSA. CDR3 length: 16 amino acids.